This T cell receptor beta chain emerged from a study of cytomegalovirus exposure and HLA in healthy donors. PCR used 60 Vbeta primers and 13 Jbeta primers. This table comes from immunoSEQ multiplex PCR, and its TCRdb copy is limited to in-frame clones, with some not included. This sample's table reports tens of thousands of clones. The germline CDR1 and CDR2 sequences are SGHNT and YYREEE (reference sequence). V was clipped by 4 bases and J by 4 bases, with 11 bases between them. This CDR3 is built from 13 residues. Sequenced input: PBMCs. The chain carries TRBV5-4 and TRBJ1-2; no clear D. This clonotype was obtained from a female donor in good health and CMV-seropositive. This CDR3 is CASSDDGGYGYTF. CDR3 sequence (DNA): TGTGCCAGCAGCGACGATGGCGGCTATGGCTACACCTTC.